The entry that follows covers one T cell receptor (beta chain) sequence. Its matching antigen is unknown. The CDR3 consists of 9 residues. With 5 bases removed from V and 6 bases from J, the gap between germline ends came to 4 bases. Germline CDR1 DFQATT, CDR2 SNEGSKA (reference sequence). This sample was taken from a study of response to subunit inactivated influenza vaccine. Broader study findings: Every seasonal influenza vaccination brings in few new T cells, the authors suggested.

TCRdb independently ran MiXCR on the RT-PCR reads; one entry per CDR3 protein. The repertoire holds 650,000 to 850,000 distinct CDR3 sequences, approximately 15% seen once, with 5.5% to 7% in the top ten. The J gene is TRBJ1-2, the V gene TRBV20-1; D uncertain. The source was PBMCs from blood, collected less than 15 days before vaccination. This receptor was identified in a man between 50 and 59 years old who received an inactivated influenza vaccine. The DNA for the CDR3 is TGCAGTGCTGATGATGGCTACACCTTC. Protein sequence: CSADDGYTF.